The sample holds a few counts of the clone carrying this T cell receptor (beta chain). The data belong to a study of blood T cell repertoires in COVID-19. Germline trimming cut 5 bases from V and 4 bases from J; bases unmatched to any gene: 7. The length of the CDR3 is 15 residues. Germline values: CDR1 LNHDA, CDR2 SQIVND (reference sequence). Assay used: immunoSEQ multiplex PCR; TCRdb lists only in-frame clones, some missing. Here the sample spans 8,000 or so clones, about 90% being singletons. Sequenced sample: peripheral blood. This clonotype originated in a woman between 45 and 60 years old with active or convalescent COVID-19. The V gene is TRBV19, the J gene TRBJ1-2; TRBD1 matches 10 bases. The CDR3 DNA reads as TGTGCCAGTAGTTTCGGGACAGGGGATTTCTATGGCTACACCTTC. Translated: CASSFGTGDFYGYTF.